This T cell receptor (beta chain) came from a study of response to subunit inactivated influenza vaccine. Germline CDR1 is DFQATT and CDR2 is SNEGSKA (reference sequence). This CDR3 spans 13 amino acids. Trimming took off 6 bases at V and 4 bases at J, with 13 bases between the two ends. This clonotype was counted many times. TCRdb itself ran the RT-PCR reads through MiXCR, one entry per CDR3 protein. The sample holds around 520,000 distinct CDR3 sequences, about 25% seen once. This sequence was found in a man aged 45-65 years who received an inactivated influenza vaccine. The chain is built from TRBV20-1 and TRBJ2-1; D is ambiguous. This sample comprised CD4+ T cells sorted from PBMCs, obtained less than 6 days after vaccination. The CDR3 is CSADFGPYNEQFF. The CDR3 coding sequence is TGCAGTGCGGATTTTGGACCGTACAATGAGCAGTTCTTC.